This record looks at one TCR beta chain sequence and its context. The antigen is not known. The sample is drawn from a study of T cells in Graves' hyperthyroidism and ophthalmopathy. Study summary: Peripheral blood samples were taken at initial diagnosis, prior to any treatment. Broader study findings: Within blood appeared most thyroid clonotypes that had expanded above 0.001.

It was RNA transcripts that yielded the amplified TCR beta CDR3 regions. HTBI primers were employed in a first-round RT-PCR of the TCR CDR3. TCRdb independently ran MiXCR on the multiplex PCR reads; one entry per CDR3 protein. The sample shows approximately 600,000 distinct CDR3 sequences, roughly 14% of them seen only once. After removal of 4 bases from V and 0 bases from J, the junction contained 14 bases not matched to a gene. The length of the CDR3 is 18 residues. Germline lookup yields CDR1 SGHAT and CDR2 FQDESV (reference sequence). Diagnoses rested on clinical symptoms, serum thyroxine and TRAb, thyroid ultrasound and orbital computed tomography.

The chain combines TRBV11-1 with TRBJ1-1; 7 bases are a match to TRBD1. This TCR was sampled from a woman aged 40 to 50 with Graves' ophthalmopathy. The sequencing sample was made of blood. CDR3 protein: CASSSQQTGTALNTEAFF. CDR3 in DNA: TGTGCCAGCAGCTCTCAACAGACCGGGACAGCCCTGAACACTGAAGCTTTCTTT.